Below, 4 T cell receptor beta chains from the same sample are listed, as sequenced in a study of cytomegalovirus exposure and HLA in healthy donors. Primers: 60 Vbeta forward and 13 Jbeta reverse. Measured with immunoSEQ multiplex PCR; TCRdb has only the in-frame clones, and not every one. The sample has approximately 120,000 clones; over 9.5% are singletons. The source material was PBMCs. The receptors come from a woman aged 18 to 35 in good health and CMV-seropositive.

J is TRBJ2-1 and V is TRBV19, with TRBD2 matching 11 bases. The V and J ends lost 1 base and 7 bases, in that order; junction bases with no gene match: 9. Germline V CDR1 and CDR2: LNHDA, SQIVND (reference sequence). There are 17 residues in the CDR3. CDR3 sequence reads: CASSIAIAGGPANEQFF. CDR3 in DNA: TGTGCCAGTAGTATAGCCATAGCGGGAGGGCCGGCAAATGAGCAGTTCTTC.

The CDR3 DNA sequence: TGTGCCAGCAGCGTAGCAGAGCTAGCGGCCGGGGAGCTGTTTTTT. It codes for CASSVAELAAGELFF. The chain carries TRBV9 and TRBJ2-2, with TRBD2 matching over 7 bases. The CDR3 runs 15 residues. Germline lookup yields CDR1 SGDLS and CDR2 YYNGEE. Trimming took 0 bases from V and 6 from J; bases not matched to a gene: 5.

V gene TRBV12-5 combines with J gene TRBJ2-5, with TRBD2 matching 8 bases. V shed 2 bases and J 3 bases; nucleotides not matched to a gene: 8. The CDR3 covers 16 residues. Germline CDR1 and CDR2: LGHNT and FRNRAP. The CDR3 bases are TGTGCTAGTGGTTTGAGCTACAGAGCGGGAGAAGAGACCCAGTACTTC. Translated: CASGLSYRAGEETQYF.

J is TRBJ2-7 and V is TRBV12-2; the D segment call TRBD1 is taken from the table without a DNA check. TRBV12-2 is tagged as a pseudogene. This CDR3 is built from 17 residues. CDR3 loop: CASRCDYLRQGDYEQYF. The CDR3 DNA follows: TGTGCAAGTCGCTGCGACTATTTAAGACAGGGAGACTACGAGCAGTACTTC.